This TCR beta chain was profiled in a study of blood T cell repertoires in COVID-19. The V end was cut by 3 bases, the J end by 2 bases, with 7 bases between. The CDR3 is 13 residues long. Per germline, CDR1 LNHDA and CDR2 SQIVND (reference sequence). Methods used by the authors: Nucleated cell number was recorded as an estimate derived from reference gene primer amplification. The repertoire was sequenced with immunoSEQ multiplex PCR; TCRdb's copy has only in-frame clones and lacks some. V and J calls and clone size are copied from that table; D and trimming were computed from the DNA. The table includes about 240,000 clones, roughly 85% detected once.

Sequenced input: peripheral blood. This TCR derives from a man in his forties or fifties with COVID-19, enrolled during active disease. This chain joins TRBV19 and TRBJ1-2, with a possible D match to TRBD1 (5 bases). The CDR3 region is CASSISGNYGYTF. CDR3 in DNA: TGTGCCAGTAGTATTTCAGGGAACTATGGCTACACCTTC.